This is a list of T cell receptor beta chains from one sample in a study of T-cell reconstitution after alpha-beta-depleted transplantation in children. TCRdb re-called the PCR reads through MiXCR, storing one row per CDR3 protein. The sample has fewer than 25,000 distinct CDR3 sequences; about 11% are singletons. Sequencing was performed on PBMCs from the stem cell graft donor, taken from the stem cell graft. Receptors originate from a human donor who donated a stem cell graft to a child with chronic granulomatous disease. Both conserved end residues are part of each CDR3. D genes are given only for firm matches. Only some rows state a clone size, as once, few, many or a class for expanded clones.

>TRBJ1-4|TRBV3-1|many|-
TGTGCCAGCAGCCCGCAACCTCGGACGGAAAATGAAAAACTGTTTTTT
CASSPQPRTENEKLFF
>TRBJ2-1|TRBV7-9|many|TRBD1
TGTGCCAGCAACCCCCGGGACAGGGGGATCTCCTACAATGAGCAGTTCTTC
CASNPRDRGISYNEQFF
>TRBJ2-1|TRBV7-8|many|-
TGTGCCAGCAGCTTCCGCAGGGGTTGGAATGAGCAGTTCTTC
CASSFRRGWNEQFF
>TRBJ1-2|TRBV5-1|medium-sized|-
TGCGCCAGCAGCTGGCTAGGCTATGGCTACACCTTC
CASSWLGYGYTF
>TRBJ2-2|TRBV24-1|many|-
TGTGCCACCAGTGACCGTTCAGGGGCGACCGGGGAGCTGTTTTTT
CATSDRSGATGELFF
>TRBJ2-6|TRBV3-1|many|TRBD1
TGTGCCAGCAGCCCGACAGGGGAGGAAGGCTCTGGGGCCAACGTCCTGACTTTC
CASSPTGEEGSGANVLTF
>TRBJ2-1|TRBV9|-|-
TGTGCCAGCAGCGTAGGTGGCCGACTTTCCTACAATGAGCAGTTCTTC
CASSVGGRLSYNEQFF
>TRBJ2-1|TRBV12-3/TRBV12-4|many|-
TGTGCCAGCAGTTCTATTTACCAGGGATCTGAGCAGTTCTTC
CASSSIYQGSEQFF
>TRBJ1-5|TRBV28|many|TRBD1
TGTGCCAGCAGTTTGGCACAGGGGGCGCGGCAGCCCCAGCATTTT
CASSLAQGARQPQHF
>TRBJ2-1|TRBV12-3/TRBV12-4|-|TRBD2
TGTGCCAGCAGTTTAGGGCGGGAGAAATACAATGAGCAGTTCTTC
CASSLGREKYNEQFF
>TRBJ2-3|TRBV5-1|many|-
TGCGCCAGCAAAAGAGATATCACAGATACGCAGTATTTT
CASKRDITDTQYF
>TRBJ1-1|TRBV9|many|-
TGTGCCAGCAGCGTAACTGGGAACTCGAACACTGAAGCTTTCTTT
CASSVTGNSNTEAFF
>TRBJ2-1|TRBV5-1|many|-
TGCGCCAGCAGCTTGGGACAAACCAATGAGCAGTTCTTC
CASSLGQTNEQFF
>TRBJ2-5|TRBV20-1|-|-
TGCAGTGCCACGCAGGCGCCCAAGGAGACCCAGTACTTC
CSATQAPKETQYF
>TRBJ2-2|TRBV5-1|many|-
TGCGCCAGCAGCTTGGGGAGACTGAACACCGGGGAGCTGTTTTTT
CASSLGRLNTGELFF
>TRBJ2-5|TRBV3-1|-|TRBD2
TGTGCCACCTGCCAACTCCGGCCGACTAGCGGGATGGAGACCCAGTACTTC
CATCQLRPTSGMETQYF
>TRBJ2-7|TRBV7-8|many|TRBD1
TGTGCCAGCAGCCCAAACAGGGGGGTGGACTACGAGCAGTACTTC
CASSPNRGVDYEQYF
>TRBJ2-7|TRBV27|medium-sized|-
TGTGCCAGCAGTTTATCTGTCACCTCCTCCGAGCAGTACTTC
CASSLSVTSSEQYF
>TRBJ2-1|TRBV5-5|many|-
TGTGCCAGCAGCTTGGGCAGGGTTATTTACAATGAGCAGTTCTTC
CASSLGRVIYNEQFF